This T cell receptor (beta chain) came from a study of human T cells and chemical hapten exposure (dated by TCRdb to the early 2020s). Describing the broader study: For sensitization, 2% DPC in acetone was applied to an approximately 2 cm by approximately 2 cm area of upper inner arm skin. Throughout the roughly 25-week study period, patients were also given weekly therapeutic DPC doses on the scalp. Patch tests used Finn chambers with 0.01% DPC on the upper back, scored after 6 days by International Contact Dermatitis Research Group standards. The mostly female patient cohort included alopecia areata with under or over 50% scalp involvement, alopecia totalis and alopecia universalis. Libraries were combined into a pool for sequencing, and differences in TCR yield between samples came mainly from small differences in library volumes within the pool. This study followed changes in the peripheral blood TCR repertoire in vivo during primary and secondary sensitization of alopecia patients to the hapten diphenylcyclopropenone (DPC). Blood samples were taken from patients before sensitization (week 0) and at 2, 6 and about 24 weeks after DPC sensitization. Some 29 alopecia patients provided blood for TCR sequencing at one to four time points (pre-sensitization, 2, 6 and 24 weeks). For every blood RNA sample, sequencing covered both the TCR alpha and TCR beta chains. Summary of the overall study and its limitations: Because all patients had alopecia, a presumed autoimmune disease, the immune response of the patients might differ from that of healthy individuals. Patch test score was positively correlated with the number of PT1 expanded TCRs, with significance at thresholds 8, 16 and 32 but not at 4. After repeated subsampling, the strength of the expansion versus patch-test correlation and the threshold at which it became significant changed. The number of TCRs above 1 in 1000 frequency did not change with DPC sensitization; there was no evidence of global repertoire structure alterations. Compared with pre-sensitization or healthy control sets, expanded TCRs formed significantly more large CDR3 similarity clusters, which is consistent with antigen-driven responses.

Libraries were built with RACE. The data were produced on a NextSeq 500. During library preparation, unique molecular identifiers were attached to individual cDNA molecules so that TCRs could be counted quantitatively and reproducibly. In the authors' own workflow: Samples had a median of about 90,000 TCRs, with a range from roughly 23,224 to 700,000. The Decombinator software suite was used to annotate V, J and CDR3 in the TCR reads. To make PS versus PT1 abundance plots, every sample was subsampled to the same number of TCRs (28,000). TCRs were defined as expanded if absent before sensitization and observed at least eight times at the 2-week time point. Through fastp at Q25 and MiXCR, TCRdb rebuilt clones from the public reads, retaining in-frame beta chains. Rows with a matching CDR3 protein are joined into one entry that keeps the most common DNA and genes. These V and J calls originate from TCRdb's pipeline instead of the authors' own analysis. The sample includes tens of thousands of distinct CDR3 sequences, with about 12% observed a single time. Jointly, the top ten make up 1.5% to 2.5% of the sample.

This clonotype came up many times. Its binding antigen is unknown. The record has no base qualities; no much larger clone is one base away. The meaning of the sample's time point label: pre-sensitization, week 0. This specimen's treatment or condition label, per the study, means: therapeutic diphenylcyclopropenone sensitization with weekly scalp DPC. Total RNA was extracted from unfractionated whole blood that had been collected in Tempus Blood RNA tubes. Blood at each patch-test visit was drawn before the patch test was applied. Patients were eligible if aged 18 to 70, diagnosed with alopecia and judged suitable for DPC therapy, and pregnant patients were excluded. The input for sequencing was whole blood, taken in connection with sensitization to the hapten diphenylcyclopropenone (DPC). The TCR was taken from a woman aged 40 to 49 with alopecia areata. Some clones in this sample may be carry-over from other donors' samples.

The DNA reads TGCAGCGTGGGTACAGGGGAACGGGGCTACACCTTC. Its translation reads: CSVGTGERGYTF. The chain uses TRBV29-1 and TRBJ1-2; the junction holds 7 bases that match TRBD1. The germline V end is reduced by 6 bases and the J end by 8 bases; junction bases left unmatched: 9. The CDR3 covers 12 residues, taking in both the cysteine and the phenylalanine. The kept DNA is CDR3 alone, 36 bases in frame from the first base. Via the germline V gene, CDR1 is SQVTM and CDR2 ANQGSEA.